The 30 T cell receptor beta chains in this list originate from one sample, sequenced in a study of a mutant IDH1 vaccine in newly diagnosed glioma. Data came from immunoSEQ multiplex PCR; TCRdb stores just in-frame clones and leaves some out. The sample holds about 46,000 clones, about 83% seen once. Regarding time point: baseline, week 1 (first vaccination visit). Treatment reported: pre-vaccination baseline after standard-of-care therapy. The starting material was PBMCs, obtained from a glioma patient treated with radiotherapy, temozolomide or both. The receptors stem from a woman aged 40 to 50 with glioma.

J is TRBJ2-7 and V is TRBV11-2; TRBD1 might be the D (6 bases). V lost 1 base and J 2 bases, leaving 12 bases between the germline ends. The CDR3 is 15 residues long. Per the germline V gene, CDR1 is SGHAT and CDR2 is FQNNGV. CDR3 DNA sequence: TGTGCCAGCAGCTTAGTTACAGGGATAACCTACGAGCAGTACTTC. Translating gives CASSLVTGITYEQYF. The complete variable domain, with remaining parts taken from reference TRBV11-2 and TRBJ2-7, reads EAGVAQSPRYKIIEKRQSVAFWCNPISGHATLYWYQQILGQGPKLLIQFQNNGVVDDSQLPKDRFSAERLKGVDSTLKIQPAKLEDSAVYLCASSLVTGITYEQYFGPGTRLTVT.

J is TRBJ2-7 and V is TRBV9, with 7 bases fitting TRBD1. The ends lost 0 bases at V and 2 bases at J; junction bases unmatched: 11. CDR1 and CDR2 (germline): SGDLS, YYNGEE. The CDR3 totals 17 residues. In nucleotides, the CDR3 is TGTGCCAGCAGCGTAGTCCCGCGCGGACAGGTTCCCTACGAGCAGTACTTC. As protein: CASSVVPRGQVPYEQYF.

The chain joins TRBV7-8 to TRBJ2-7, with D possibly called TRBD1 or TRBD2 (5 bases each). Trimming stripped 5 bases from V and 3 bases from J, with 17 bases between. CDR1 is SGHVS, CDR2 FQNEAQ, per germline. The CDR3 spans 15 residues. CDR3 sequence reads: CASSRKGPSNYEQYF. The CDR3 region has the DNA TGTGCCAGCAGCAGAAAGGGACCATCGAACTACGAGCAGTACTTC.

The V call is TRBV19, the J call TRBJ1-4, with unresolved D. This CDR3 has 16 amino acids. Germline CDR1 is LNHDA and CDR2 is SQIVND (reference sequence). V gave up 5 bases and J gave up 7 bases, with 20 bases separating them. CDR3 nucleotide sequence: TGTGCCAGTAGTGCGCGGACCGGGAAGCCTAGTGAAAAACTGTTTTTT. As protein: CASSARTGKPSEKLFF.

This chain joins TRBV6-1 and TRBJ2-5; D may be TRBD1 (5 bases). The CDR3 runs 12 residues. The V and J ends lost 7 bases and 4 bases respectively, with 10 bases between them. Looked up from germline, CDR1 is MNHNS and CDR2 is SASEGT. The CDR3 nucleotides are TGTGCCAGCACCAGGGAAAGAGAGACCCAGTACTTC. It specifies CASTRERETQYF.

This chain connects TRBV2 to TRBJ1-5; possibly TRBD1 for D (6 bases). V was clipped by 4 bases and J by 0 bases, with 7 bases between them. This CDR3 contains 14 residues. CDR1 and CDR2 (germline): SNHLY, FYNNEI. The chain's CDR3 is CASSVGGSNQPQHF. The CDR3 DNA reads TGTGCCAGCAGTGTAGGGGGTAGCAATCAGCCCCAGCATTTT.

The chain carries TRBV11-1 and TRBJ1-1, with a possible D match to TRBD1 (5 bases). V shed 3 bases and J shed 2 bases, with 7 bases lying between them. The CDR3 runs to 13 residues. Germline assignment: CDR1 SGHAT and CDR2 FQDESV (reference sequence). This CDR3 reads CASSFDSNTEAFF. The CDR3 DNA reads as TGTGCCAGCAGCTTTGACAGCAACACTGAAGCTTTCTTT.

The chain uses TRBV10-2 and TRBJ1-6; a weak D match, TRBD1 (5 bases). The germline V gene encodes CDR1 WSHSY and CDR2 SAAADI. Trimming took 7 bases from V and 13 from J, leaving 17 bases between them. The length of the CDR3 is 13 residues. As DNA, the CDR3 is TGCGCCAGCAATGGGGGGAAAGATGCGCCCCTCCACTTT. It specifies CASNGGKDAPLHF.

The chain couples TRBV12-2 to TRBJ1-1; TRBD1, the D gene given by the table, was not confirmed from the DNA. TRBV12-2 is given as a pseudogene. The CDR3 has 15 residues. DNA for the CDR3: TGTGCAAGTCGCTTTCCGGGACATACGAACACTGAAGCTTTCTTT. Protein product: CASRFPGHTNTEAFF.

V is TRBV10-3 and J is TRBJ2-7; maybe TRBD1 (5 bases). The CDR3 totals 12 residues. Germline CDR1 reads ENHRY; CDR2 reads SYGVKD. V shed 6 bases and J shed 4 bases, with 10 bases lying between them. The CDR3 coding sequence is TGTGCCATCAGCAAGACAGATTACGAGCAGTACTTC. Its translation is CAISKTDYEQYF.

The chain combines TRBV2 with TRBJ2-7, with D possibly being TRBD1 or TRBD2 (5 bases each). Trimming pared 7 bases from V and 0 bases from J, leaving 16 bases between. Germline assignment: CDR1 SNHLY and CDR2 FYNNEI. The CDR3 is 15 residues long. Written as DNA, the CDR3 is TGTGCCAGCACCGACGGGGCACTCAGCTCCTACGAGCAGTACTTC. Residues: CASTDGALSSYEQYF. The full variable domain, rest sourced from reference TRBV2 and TRBJ2-7, is EPEVTQTPSHQVTQMGQEVILRCVPISNHLYFYWYRQILGQKVEFLVSFYNNEISEKSEIFDDQFSVERPDGSNFTLKIRSTKLEDSAMYFCASTDGALSSYEQYFGPGTRLTVT.

The chain has TRBV7-6 and TRBJ1-2; D is ambiguous. Trimming took off 5 bases at V and 0 bases at J, with 10 bases between the two ends. The CDR3 is 14 amino acids. Germline lookup yields CDR1 SGHVS and CDR2 FNYEAQ. CDR3 residues: CASSPTDANYGYTF. CDR3 DNA: TGTGCCAGCAGCCCCACCGATGCTAACTATGGCTACACCTTC.

V usage is TRBV7-9 and J usage is TRBJ2-2; perhaps TRBD1 as D (6 bases). V lost 5 bases and J 8 bases, leaving 12 bases between the germline ends. The CDR3 loop spans 13 amino acids. The germline CDR1 and CDR2 sequences are SEHNR and FQNEAQ (reference sequence). The CDR3 here is CASSRGSSGELFF. In DNA, the CDR3 is TGTGCCAGCAGCAGGGGGTCCTCGGGGGAGCTGTTTTTT.

The chain links TRBV10-3 to TRBJ2-2; possibly TRBD1 for D (6 bases). Deletions cut 6 bases from V and 0 bases from J, with 17 bases between. Germline CDR1 is ENHRY and CDR2 is SYGVKD. The CDR3 is 17 amino acids. CDR3 residues: CAIRLRGTSANTGELFF. CDR3 nucleotides: TGTGCCATCAGATTGAGGGGGACAAGCGCGAACACCGGGGAGCTGTTTTTT.

This clone turned up a few times. As DNA, the CDR3 is TGCAGCGTCGGAACGTCCGGGAGGGAATTACCTGAAGCTTTCTTT. This sequence encodes CSVGTSGRELPEAFF. The chain carries TRBV29-1 and TRBJ1-1, with D hard to call. Germline values: CDR1 SQVTM, CDR2 ANQGSEA. Trimming shortened V by 6 bases and J by 6 bases, and 23 bases separated the two germline ends. CDR3 size: 15 residues.

The chain carries TRBV4-3 and TRBJ2-2; D remains unclear. Trimming took 4 bases from V and 4 from J, leaving 13 bases between them. Germline V gene lookup returns CDR1 LGHNA and CDR2 YSLEER. The CDR3 is 15 residues long. In DNA, the CDR3 is TGCGCCAGCAGCCCGGCAGAGCGATCCACCGGGGAGCTGTTTTTT. It codes for CASSPAERSTGELFF.

The chain joins TRBV6-4 to TRBJ2-1, with TRBD2 as a possible D gene (5 bases). Trimming removed 4 bases from V and 1 base from J, with 14 bases in between. The CDR3 is made up of 16 amino acids. Germline assignment: CDR1 MRHNA and CDR2 SNTAGT. In DNA, the CDR3 is TGTGCCAGCAGTGCCCTCACTAGAGGTTCCTACAATGAGCAGTTCTTC. It codes for CASSALTRGSYNEQFF.

V is TRBV10-3 and J is TRBJ2-4; 8 bases line up with TRBD1. CDR3 length: 14 amino acids. V lost 0 bases and J lost 5; bases outside the gene matches: 0. Germline V gives CDR1 ENHRY, CDR2 SYGVKD. DNA of the CDR3: TGTGCCATCAGTGAGTCGGGACAGGAAAACATTCAGTACTTC. Its translation: CAISESGQENIQYF.

This chain joins TRBV10-3 and TRBJ1-2, with a weak D call TRBD1 (6 bases). Germline CDR1 and CDR2: ENHRY and SYGVKD. There are 13 residues in the CDR3. V was pared by 10 bases and J by 0 bases, with 12 bases between. CDR3 sequence: CATRTEANYGYTF. The CDR3 region has the DNA TGTGCCACCCGGACAGAGGCTAACTATGGCTACACCTTC.

CDR3 amino acids: CASSDRGYSGNTIYF. CDR3 nucleotides: TGTGCCAGCAGCGACAGGGGATACTCTGGAAACACCATATATTTT. J is TRBJ1-3 and V is TRBV2; TRBD1 matches at 8 bases. V lost 6 bases to trimming and J lost 0 bases; unmatched junction nucleotides: 4. The length of the CDR3 is 15 residues. Germline V gene sequence: CDR1 SNHLY, CDR2 FYNNEI.

The chain recombines TRBV4-2 with TRBJ1-2, with D possibly TRBD1 on 6 matching bases. V was cut by 0 bases and J by 4 bases, with 18 bases left in between. The length of the CDR3 is 17 residues. Germline V gene data show CDR1 as LGHNA and CDR2 as YNFKEQ. CDR3 bases: TGTGCCAGCAGCCAAGATCTGGGGACATCGTGGAGCTATGGCTACACCTTC. It translates to CASSQDLGTSWSYGYTF.

The chain has TRBV15 and TRBJ2-2; a possible D gene is TRBD1 (7 bases). The CDR3 contains 15 residues. Germline loops: CDR1 LNHNV, CDR2 YYDKDF (reference sequence). Trimming stripped 5 bases from V and 5 bases from J, with 15 bases between. The CDR3 spells CATSVADRITGELFF. CDR3 nucleotides: TGTGCCACCAGCGTAGCGGACAGGATAACCGGGGAGCTGTTTTTT. The variable domain in full, with the rest retrieved from reference TRBV15 and TRBJ2-2, is DAMVIQNPRYQVTQFGKPVTLSCSQTLNHNVMYWYQQKSSQAPKLLFHYYDKDFNNEADTPDNFQSRRPNTSFCFLDIRSPGLGDTAMYLCATSVADRITGELFFGEGSRLTVL.

The rearrangement joins TRBV7-2 to TRBJ2-7; 10 bases line up with TRBD1. In germline, CDR1 is SGHTA, CDR2 FQGNSA. CDR3 length equals 16 residues. V was clipped by 1 base and J by 9 bases; unmatched bases: 12. DNA of the CDR3: TGTGCCAGCAGCTTAGTTCAGGGGACAGGGGATACGCGGCAGTACTTC. Translated, it gives CASSLVQGTGDTRQYF.

V gene TRBV5-1 combines with J gene TRBJ1-6; D perhaps matches TRBD1 (6 bases). CDR3 length: 14 residues. The V end was cut by 0 bases, the J end by 7 bases, with 8 bases between. The germline V gene has CDR1 SGHRS and CDR2 YFSETQ. DNA for the CDR3: TGCGCCAGCAGCTTGGGGGGGGCCAATTCACCCCTCCACTTT. Its translation is CASSLGGANSPLHF.

The chain is built from TRBV9 and TRBJ2-3; 9 positions agree with TRBD2. This CDR3 comprises 16 residues. In germline, CDR1 is SGDLS, CDR2 YYNGEE. J gave up 2 bases and V 0 bases, and 4 bases lay outside the gene matches. CDR3 residues: CASSVEAGGITDTQYF. The CDR3 nucleotides are TGTGCCAGCAGCGTAGAGGCGGGGGGGATCACAGATACGCAGTATTTT.

This chain links TRBV30 with TRBJ1-1, with no clear D. CDR1 and CDR2 from the germline V gene are GTSNPN and SVGIG (reference sequence). This CDR3 is 14 amino acids long. V lost 5 bases and J 5 bases, leaving 18 bases between the germline ends. The DNA for the CDR3 is TGTGCCTGGGGAAGACTGGATGGGTCAACTGAAGCTTTCTTT. This encodes CAWGRLDGSTEAFF.

V usage is TRBV9 and J usage is TRBJ1-2, with no clear D. The CDR3 loop spans 15 amino acids. Germline CDR1 and CDR2: SGDLS and YYNGEE. Trimming cost V 0 bases and J 0 bases, with 9 bases left between them. CDR3 bases: TGTGCCAGCAGCGTAGGCGGACGGGCTAACTATGGCTACACCTTC. Its protein is CASSVGGRANYGYTF.

This chain links TRBV6-5 with TRBJ1-4; a possible D gene is TRBD1 (5 bases). Germline CDR1 is MNHEY and CDR2 is SVGAGI. There are 12 residues in the CDR3. Trimming stripped 8 bases from V and 8 bases from J, with 12 bases between. CDR3: CASSQGFEKLFF. The DNA for the CDR3 is TGTGCCAGCTCTCAGGGTTTCGAAAAACTGTTTTTT.

The rearrangement joins TRBV4-3 to TRBJ2-3; 7 positions match TRBD2. V shed 3 bases and J 1 base; nucleotides not matched to a gene: 4. Germline CDR1 and CDR2: LGHNA and YSLEER. CDR3 length: 15 residues. CDR3 sequence (DNA): TGCGCCAGCAGCCAGAGGCTAGCGGGCACAGATACGCAGTATTTT. This codes for CASSQRLAGTDTQYF.

The V gene is TRBV7-2, the J gene TRBJ2-7; the match to TRBD2 covers 7 bases. The germline gives CDR1 SGHTA, CDR2 FQGNSA. This CDR3 region has 15 residues. Trimming took 2 bases from V and 1 from J; bases not matched to a gene: 5. The CDR3 spells CASSLNPAGSYEQYF. The DNA of the CDR3 is TGTGCCAGCAGCTTAAACCCAGCGGGGTCCTACGAGCAGTACTTC.